What follows describes a single T cell receptor beta chain. Its antigen is undetermined. The data belong to a study of robustness of blood B and T cell sequencing. Study-wide results and caveats: TCRbeta rarefaction curves did not fully plateau.

Instead of genomic DNA, mRNA was used to measure TCR beta repertoires. This CDR3 comprises 16 residues. From germline, CDR1 is SGHRS and CDR2 YFSETQ. J was trimmed by 1 base and V by 5 bases; bases with no gene match: 8. cDNA was made with a 5' template-switch oligo adding a universal priming site. The template-switch oligo carried a 12-nucleotide random UMI tagging each cDNA molecule. MiXCR, applied by TCRdb to the PCR reads, yields one record per CDR3 protein. This table has over 750 distinct CDR3 sequences, approximately 71% appearing once. Material for sequencing was peripheral blood. The origin of this receptor is a human donor in good health. J is TRBJ2-1 and V is TRBV5-1, with 8 bases that match TRBD1. CDR3 nucleotide sequence: TGCGCCAGCAGTGATCCCTGGACAGGGTCCTACAATGAGCAGTTCTTC. Its protein is CASSDPWTGSYNEQFF. The full variable domain, its missing parts supplied by reference TRBV5-1 and TRBJ2-1, is KAGVTQTPRYLIKTRGQQVTLSCSPISGHRSVSWYQQTPGQGLQFLFEYFSETQRNKGNFPGRFSGRQFSNSRSEMNVSTLELGDSALYLCASSDPWTGSYNEQFFGPGTRLTVL.